These 6 T cell receptor beta chains came from one sample sequenced in a study of T cell responses to AZD1222 COVID-19 vaccine. Libraries were prepared by immunoSEQ multiplex PCR; TCRdb keeps only in-frame clonotypes and omits some of them. The data hold some 150,000 clones, with about 86% observed a single time. Source: peripheral blood, taken on day 0 of AZD1222 vaccination. These TCRs come from an adult in good health.

The chain recombines TRBV7-9 with TRBJ1-5, with 8 bases aligning to TRBD1. V lost 5 bases to trimming and J lost 4 bases; unmatched junction nucleotides: 7. The germline V gene has CDR1 SEHNR and CDR2 FQNEAQ (reference sequence). CDR3 size: 15 residues. The CDR3: CASSPGDRPNQPQHF. CDR3 in DNA: TGTGCCAGCAGCCCCGGGGACAGGCCTAATCAGCCCCAGCATTTT.

The chain has TRBV28 and TRBJ2-2; D possibly corresponds to TRBD2 (6 bases). From germline, CDR1 is MDHEN and CDR2 SYDVKM. The CDR3 length is 16 residues. Trimming removed 5 bases from V and 1 base from J, with 14 bases in between. In nucleotides, the CDR3 is TGTGCCAGCAGTCTCCCCCTTAGCGGGAACACCGGGGAGCTGTTTTTT. This sequence encodes CASSLPLSGNTGELFF.

J is TRBJ2-5 and V is TRBV28; no reliable D call. The germline V gene has CDR1 MDHEN and CDR2 SYDVKM. Between the trimmed V and J ends, which lost 3 bases and 4 bases, there was a span of 12 bases. The length of the CDR3 is 14 residues. CDR3 protein: CASSLPNRLETQYF. The CDR3 coding sequence is TGTGCCAGCAGTTTGCCAAATAGACTAGAGACCCAGTACTTC.

This chain uses TRBV24-1 with TRBJ2-2; 7 nucleotides line up with TRBD1. J lost 0 bases, V lost 1 base, and 10 bases had no gene match. Germline V gene sequence: CDR1 KGHDR, CDR2 SFDVKD. This CDR3 region has 19 residues. The CDR3 nucleotides read TGTGCCACCAGTGATTTCGCCGGGACAGCCGGATCGAACACCGGGGAGCTGTTTTTT. As protein: CATSDFAGTAGSNTGELFF.

J is TRBJ2-3 and V is TRBV7-2, with TRBD1 matching over 9 bases. Losses at the gene ends were 5 bases for V and 3 bases for J; bases not matched to a gene: 18. The CDR3 covers 19 residues. Per the germline V gene, CDR1 is SGHTA and CDR2 is FQGNSA. CDR3 sequence (DNA): TGTGCCAGCAGCCTCCGACTAGGGACAGGGAGAAAACCGACAGATACGCAGTATTTT. Residues: CASSLRLGTGRKPTDTQYF.

The genes are TRBV7-8 and TRBJ2-3, with D perhaps matching TRBD2 (7 bases). The germline V gene encodes CDR1 SGHVS and CDR2 FQNEAQ. The CDR3 runs 16 residues. V lost 6 bases and J 0 bases, leaving 16 bases between the germline ends. The CDR3 nucleotides read TGTGCCAGCAGTAGGGGGGAGGGATATAGCACAGATACGCAGTATTTT. Protein sequence: CASSRGEGYSTDTQYF.